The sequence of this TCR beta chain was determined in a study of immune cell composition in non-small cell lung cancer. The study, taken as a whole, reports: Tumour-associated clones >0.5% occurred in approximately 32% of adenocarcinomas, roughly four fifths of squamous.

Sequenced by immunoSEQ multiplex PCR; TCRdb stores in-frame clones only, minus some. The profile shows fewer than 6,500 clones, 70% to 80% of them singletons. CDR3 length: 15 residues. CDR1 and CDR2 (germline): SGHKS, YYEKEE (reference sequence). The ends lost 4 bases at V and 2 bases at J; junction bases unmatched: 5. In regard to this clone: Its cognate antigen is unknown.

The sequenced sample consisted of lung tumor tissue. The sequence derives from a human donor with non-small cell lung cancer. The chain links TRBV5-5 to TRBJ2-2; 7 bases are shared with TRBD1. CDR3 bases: TGTGCCAGCAGCCCCACAGGGGAAAACACCGGGGAGCTGTTTTTT. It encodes CASSPTGENTGELFF.